Listed here is a single T cell receptor beta chain. Its target antigen remains unknown. No qualities accompany the bases; no much larger clone lies one base away. The CDR3 regions of human TCRbeta chains were analyzed by immunosequencing. As for the authors' bioinformatics: Repertoire TCRs were matched against a reference library of SARS-CoV-2-specific TCRs generated with the MIRA antigen-specificity platform. Breadth meant the fraction of unique TCRs that were SARS-CoV-2-associated, whereas depth meant the fraction of total T cells that were SARS-CoV-2-associated. Each spike-specific TCR was assigned to its reactive spike region and to a CD4 or CD8 class using the MIRA data. Log10-transformed breadth and depth values were compared by one-way ANOVA with Sidak's multiple comparisons tests. In its TCRdb copy, this immuneACCESS table keeps in-frame sequences only and misses some clones. Where compared with another copy, unresolved V genes explain less than half of these, and the others have no known cause. The V and J calls and clone size were taken over from that table, and D and trimming were inferred from the DNA. Counted in this sample were approximately 110,000 clones; 70% to 90% of them appeared once. 7% to 9% of the sample comes from the top ten.

The record originates from a study of T cell responses to AZD1222 COVID-19 vaccine (dated by TCRdb to 2020 to 2023). Study-level background: AZD1222 recipients with second doses at about 4 weeks or about 12 weeks were pooled, because spike-specific TCR depth and breadth did not differ between schedules. TCR sequencing covered roughly 230 trial participants: nearly 210 given two doses of AZD1222 and approximately 26 given two doses of MenACWY control vaccine. Trial participants were enrolled by age into 18-55, 56-69 and 70-plus year subgroups, with roughly 160, 29 and 62 TCR-sequenced participants respectively. What the authors observed across the whole study: The 56-69-year group was small, and its depth increase did not reach significance, likely because of low power. After two AZD1222 doses, spike-specific TCR breadth and depth were significantly higher than at day 0 and than in MenACWY recipients. Because no day 14 peak-response samples were available, the repertoires could be characterized only after the peak T cell response. The whole spike protein was spanned by vaccine-associated CD4 TCRs, and dominant responses were seen in regions 160-218 and 743-854. Reportedly, close to half of the unique spike-specific TCRs recognized epitopes lying outside the regions that are mutated in the B.1.351 and B.1.1.7 variants. Conclusions about previously exposed vaccinees are limited, since just a handful of AZD1222 recipients were seropositive for SARS-CoV-2 at baseline. Participants were mostly white British, with more females than males. The authors suggested clonal diversity may have been underestimated.

Taken with the paper, the label for time point translates to: baseline before first vaccination. Vaccinee samples were obtained from the UK trials COV001 and COV002, which included a single-blind randomized controlled phase 2/3 trial of AZD1222 (ChAdOx1 nCoV-19) in healthy adults. Trial participant PBMC samples were collected at day 0 and day 28 after the second dose for TCRbeta chain sequencing. V is clipped by 4 bases and J by 3 bases, and the sequence between their germline boundaries is 8 bases long. The CDR3 numbers 12 residues from cysteine through phenylalanine. Solely the CDR3 DNA is kept, with 36 bases framed from the first base. The germline V gene supplies CDR1 SGHRS and CDR2 YFSETQ.

The TCR was taken from an adult in good health. The rearrangement combines TRBV5-1 with TRBJ2-7, and possibly TRBD1, on 5 matching bases. Here the sequenced sample was peripheral blood, taken on day 0 of AZD1222 vaccination. The CDR3 protein is CASSPDSYEQYF. The nucleotide sequence reads as follows: TGCGCCAGCAGCCCCGACAGCTACGAGCAGTACTTC.